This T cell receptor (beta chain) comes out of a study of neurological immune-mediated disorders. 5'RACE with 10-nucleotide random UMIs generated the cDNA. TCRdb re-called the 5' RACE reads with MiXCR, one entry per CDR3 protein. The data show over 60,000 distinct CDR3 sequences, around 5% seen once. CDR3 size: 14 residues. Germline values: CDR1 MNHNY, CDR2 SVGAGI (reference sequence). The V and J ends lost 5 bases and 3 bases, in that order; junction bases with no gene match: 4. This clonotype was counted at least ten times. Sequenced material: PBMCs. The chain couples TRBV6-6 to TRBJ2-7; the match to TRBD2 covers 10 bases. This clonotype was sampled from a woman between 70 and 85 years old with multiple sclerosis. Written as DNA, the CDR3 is TGTGCCAGCAGTACCCCTAGCGGGAGCTACGAGCAGTACTTC. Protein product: CASSTPSGSYEQYF.